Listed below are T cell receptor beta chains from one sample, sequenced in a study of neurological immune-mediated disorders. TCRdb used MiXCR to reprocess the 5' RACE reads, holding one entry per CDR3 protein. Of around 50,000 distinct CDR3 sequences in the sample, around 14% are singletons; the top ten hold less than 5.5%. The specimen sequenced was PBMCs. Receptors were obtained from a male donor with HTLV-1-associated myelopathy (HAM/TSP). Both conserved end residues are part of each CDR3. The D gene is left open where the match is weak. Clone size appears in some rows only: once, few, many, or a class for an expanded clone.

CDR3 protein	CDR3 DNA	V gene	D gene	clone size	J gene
CSVKTGGRLETQYF	TGCAGCGTAAAAACAGGGGGCCGACTCGAGACCCAGTACTTC	TRBV29-1	TRBD1	many	TRBJ2-5
CASSWRDEQFF	TGTGCCAGCAGCTGGAGAGATGAGCAGTTCTTC	TRBV7-8	.	many	TRBJ2-1
CASSQVNRANEQYF	TGTGCCAGCAGCCAAGTTAACCGGGCCAACGAGCAGTACTTC	TRBV14	.	many	TRBJ2-7
CASSLGEPTDTQYF	TGCGCCAGCAGCTTGGGGGAACCCACAGATACGCAGTATTTT	TRBV5-1	.	many	TRBJ2-3
CASSLSWNQPQHF	TGTGCCAGCAGCTTAAGTTGGAATCAGCCCCAGCATTTT	TRBV7-2	.	many	TRBJ1-5
CASKKQSGADTQYF	TGTGCCAGCAAAAAACAGTCCGGCGCAGATACGCAGTATTTT	TRBV5-6	.	medium-sized	TRBJ2-3
CASSQELASEETQYF	TGCGCCAGCAGCCAAGAATTGGCTAGCGAGGAGACCCAGTACTTC	TRBV4-3	.	.	TRBJ2-5
CASSLRGVEQYF	TGCGCCAGCAGCTTACGGGGGGTCGAGCAGTACTTC	TRBV5-1	TRBD2	.	TRBJ2-7
CASSVDASQETQYF	TGTGCCAGCAGCGTAGACGCTTCTCAAGAGACCCAGTACTTC	TRBV9	.	many	TRBJ2-5
CASSFRDSIRDTQYF	TGTGCCAGCAGCTTCCGGGACAGCATTCGGGATACGCAGTATTTT	TRBV5-5	TRBD1	many	TRBJ2-3
CASSPLPLGSPGSANTGELFF	TGTGCCAGCTCACCTCTTCCCCTTGGGAGTCCAGGGTCCGCGAACACCGGGGAGCTGTTTTTT	TRBV18	.	few	TRBJ2-2
CASSYVGLGTGELFF	TGTGCCAGCAGTTACGTGGGACTAGGCACCGGGGAGCTGTTTTTT	TRBV6-5	TRBD2	many	TRBJ2-2
CSVADRGRDYGYTF	TGCAGCGTTGCTGACAGGGGGCGAGACTATGGCTACACCTTC	TRBV29-1	TRBD1	many	TRBJ1-2
CASSLAGGANEKLFF	TGTGCCAGCAGCCTCGCAGGAGGGGCGAATGAAAAACTGTTTTTT	TRBV7-9	.	many	TRBJ1-4
CASGLANEPTQYF	TGTGCTAGTGGTTTGGCCAACGAACCTACGCAGTATTTT	TRBV12-5	.	many	TRBJ2-3
CAISDFDTYNEQFF	TGTGCCATCAGTGATTTTGATACCTACAATGAGCAGTTCTTC	TRBV10-3	.	many	TRBJ2-1
CSARGLAGVTGELFF	TGCAGTGCCAGGGGGCTAGCGGGGGTAACCGGGGAGCTGTTTTTT	TRBV20-1	TRBD2	many	TRBJ2-2
CASSLWLMIVYGYTF	TGTGCCAGCAGCTTATGGCTGATGATCGTCTATGGCTACACCTTC	TRBV5-6	.	many	TRBJ1-2
CSITGGTYEQYF	TGCAGCATAACCGGCGGGACCTACGAGCAGTACTTC	TRBV29-1	.	many	TRBJ2-7
CASSSTDGGGGEKLFF	TGTGCCAGCAGCTCAACGGACGGGGGCGGGGGTGAAAAACTGTTTTTT	TRBV12-3/TRBV12-4	.	many	TRBJ1-4
CASSPRTSGYNEQFF	TGTGCCAGCAGCCCCCGTACTAGCGGGTACAATGAGCAGTTCTTC	TRBV7-6	TRBD2	many	TRBJ2-1
CASSLGWVNTGELFF	TGTGCCAGCAGCTTAGGCTGGGTGAACACCGGGGAGCTGTTTTTT	TRBV7-2	.	many	TRBJ2-2
CASSPSLGAKDTQYF	TGTGCCAGCAGTCCCAGCCTGGGGGCCAAGGATACGCAGTATTTT	TRBV6-5	.	many	TRBJ2-3
CASSKEWIGDEYEQYF	TGTGCCAGCAGCAAAGAATGGATCGGGGACGAATACGAGCAGTACTTC	TRBV21-1	.	.	TRBJ2-7
CSGSNNQETQYF	TGCAGCGGATCGAATAACCAAGAGACCCAGTACTTC	TRBV29-1	.	many	TRBJ2-5
CASSQDSVQGRRGYTF	TGCGCCAGCAGCCAAGATTCGGTACAGGGCCGTCGTGGCTACACCTTC	TRBV4-3	.	many	TRBJ1-2
CASSEAGYNEQFF	TGTGCCAGCAGTGAAGCCGGATACAATGAGCAGTTCTTC	TRBV2	.	many	TRBJ2-1
CATSERTGYVGGYTF	TGTGCCACCAGTGAGCGGACAGGATACGTAGGTGGCTACACCTTC	TRBV24-1	TRBD1	many	TRBJ1-2
CSARDWGSISYNEQFF	TGCAGTGCTAGAGATTGGGGCTCAATCTCCTACAATGAGCAGTTCTTC	TRBV20-1	.	many	TRBJ2-1
CASTRGTVKNEQYF	TGTGCCAGCACCCGGGGGACAGTAAAAAACGAGCAGTACTTC	TRBV6-1	.	many	TRBJ2-7
CASSSTRANNEKLFF	TGTGCCAGCAGCTCCACCAGGGCCAATAATGAAAAACTGTTTTTT	TRBV7-8	.	few	TRBJ1-4
CASSLRRGRAKNIQYF	TGTGCCAGCAGTTTACGACGGGGGAGGGCCAAAAACATTCAGTACTTC	TRBV27	.	many	TRBJ2-4
CASREPGQGAATEAFF	TGTGCCAGCAGAGAACCGGGACAGGGGGCCGCCACTGAAGCTTTCTTT	TRBV28	TRBD1	many	TRBJ1-1
CASSLLAGPWTQYF	TGTGCCAGCAGCTTACTAGCGGGTCCATGGACCCAGTACTTC	TRBV7-2	TRBD2	many	TRBJ2-5
CASSSRETDTQYF	TGCGCCAGCAGCTCCAGGGAAACAGATACGCAGTATTTT	TRBV5-1	.	.	TRBJ2-3
CASRAPGSGANVLTF	TGTGCCAGTAGGGCCCCGGGCTCTGGGGCCAACGTCCTGACTTTC	TRBV19	.	.	TRBJ2-6
CSARVLLSTGELFF	TGCAGTGCTAGAGTTCTACTCTCCACCGGGGAGCTGTTTTTT	TRBV20-1	.	many	TRBJ2-2
CSARTPNTEAFF	TGCAGTGCTAGGACCCCCAACACTGAAGCTTTCTTT	TRBV20-1	.	many	TRBJ1-1
CASSADSYNQPQHF	TGTGCCAGCAGCGCAGACAGTTACAATCAGCCCCAGCATTTT	TRBV5-5	.	many	TRBJ1-5
CASSQVGTSYEQYF	TGCGCCAGCAGCCAAGTCGGGACAAGCTACGAGCAGTACTTC	TRBV4-1	.	many	TRBJ2-7
CASSSVRGETEAFF	TGCGCCAGCAGCTCTGTCAGGGGGGAGACTGAAGCTTTCTTT	TRBV5-1	TRBD1	many	TRBJ1-1
CASSPTGGYTF	TGTGCCAGCAGCCCAACAGGGGGCTACACCTTC	TRBV7-6	.	.	TRBJ1-2
CSVQPGLVAGELFF	TGCAGCGTCCAACCGGGACTAGTAGCCGGGGAGCTGTTTTTT	TRBV29-1	TRBD2	many	TRBJ2-2
CSVDTMDSSYEQYF	TGCAGCGTTGACACTATGGACAGCAGCTACGAGCAGTACTTC	TRBV29-1	.	many	TRBJ2-7
CASSQAGYQPQHF	TGTGCCAGCAGCCAAGCCGGGTATCAGCCCCAGCATTTT	TRBV3-1	.	many	TRBJ1-5
CASSLALVNGYTF	TGTGCCAGCAGCTTGGCACTGGTGAATGGCTACACCTTC	TRBV5-6	.	many	TRBJ1-2
CSARLGGGVFSPLHF	TGCAGTGCTAGACTAGGTGGGGGGGTATTTAGCCCCCTCCACTTT	TRBV20-1	.	many	TRBJ1-6
CATSRDRGSNQPQHF	TGTGCCACCAGCAGAGATCGGGGTAGCAATCAGCCCCAGCATTTT	TRBV15	.	many	TRBJ1-5
CASSRSRDISTEAFF	TGTGCCAGCAGCCGATCCCGGGACATATCCACTGAAGCTTTCTTT	TRBV7-8	.	many	TRBJ1-1